Listed below are T cell receptor beta chains from one sample, sequenced in a study of blood T cell repertoires in COVID-19. Clones were sequenced by immunoSEQ multiplex PCR, and TCRdb holds only the in-frame ones, with some missing. The table includes 150,000 or so clones, more than 85% detected once. Material: peripheral blood. The receptors were gathered from a man between 50 and 59 years old with acute or convalescent COVID-19. The CDR3 runs from the conserved cysteine through the conserved F or W.

cdr3_length	v_call	j_call	cdr3_aa
18	TRBV24-1	TRBJ2-7	CATSDSGLGGKNSYEQYF
14	TRBV29-1	TRBJ1-1	CSVVSPGGSTEAFF
15	TRBV11-2	TRBJ2-3	CASSQSSGGPDTQYF
16	TRBV5-1	TRBJ2-7	CASSASTGTALYEQYF
13	TRBV5-1	TRBJ1-1	CASSPQGNTEAFF
15	TRBV7-9	TRBJ1-4	CASSLAPQGAGGLFF
15	TRBV6-6	TRBJ2-1	CASSPELVSYNEQFF
19	TRBV15	TRBJ2-1	CATSRDSGTAGRRGNEQFF
13	TRBV7-3	TRBJ1-1	CASSLWEGTEAFF
13	TRBV5-1	TRBJ1-1	CASSFTGGTEAFF
16	TRBV15	TRBJ1-5	CATSRDLGRPNQPQHF
15	TRBV6-6	TRBJ2-4	CASRPSGGVQNIQYF
15	TRBV9	TRBJ2-2	CASSPLLGNTGELFF
15	TRBV6-1	TRBJ1-2	CASSETWGGNYGYTF
15	TRBV9	TRBJ2-5	CASSVASGGGETQYF
13	TRBV6-5	TRBJ1-5	CASGSGLNQPQHF
16	TRBV28	TRBJ1-1	CASPAGTGGDNTEAFF
14	TRBV7-2	TRBJ2-7	CASSLTLLSYEQYF
16	TRBV5-5	TRBJ1-4	CASSWGQGALVEKLFF
14	TRBV30	TRBJ2-7	CAWTKGGSSYEQYF
16	TRBV5-1	TRBJ2-2	CASSPRQGMNTGELFF
17	TRBV4-1	TRBJ2-2	CASSDREGARETGELFF
14	TRBV18	TRBJ1-1	CASSPMGGDTEAFF
15	TRBV5-4	TRBJ1-5	CASSLGPTGNQPQHF
17	TRBV30	TRBJ1-2	CAWSDYRAALVDYGYTF
15	TRBV10-2	TRBJ2-3	CASSLMDSSTDTQYF
14	TRBV19	TRBJ1-3	CASSMRGSGNTIYF
13	TRBV28	TRBJ1-5	CASSFFGDQPQHF
13	TRBV28	TRBJ1-5	CASSFYSNQPQHF
18	TRBV4-1	TRBJ2-7	CASSQEISSSGRSYEQYF
13	TRBV30	TRBJ2-3	CAWSPGGLGTQYF